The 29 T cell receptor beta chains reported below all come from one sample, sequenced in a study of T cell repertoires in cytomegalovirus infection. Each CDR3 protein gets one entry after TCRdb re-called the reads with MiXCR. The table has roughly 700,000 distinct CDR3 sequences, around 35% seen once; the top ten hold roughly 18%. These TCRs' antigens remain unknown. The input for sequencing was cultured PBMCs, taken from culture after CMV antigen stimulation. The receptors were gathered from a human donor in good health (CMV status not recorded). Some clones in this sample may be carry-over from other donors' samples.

CDR3 nucleotides: TGTGCCACCAGTAGTCGAAACACTGAAGCTTTCTTT. This translates into CATSSRNTEAFF. The chain combines TRBV24-1 with TRBJ1-1; D is unclear. In germline, CDR1 is KGHDR, CDR2 SFDVKD. V was pared by 6 bases and J by 2 bases, with 6 bases between. The CDR3 has 12 residues.

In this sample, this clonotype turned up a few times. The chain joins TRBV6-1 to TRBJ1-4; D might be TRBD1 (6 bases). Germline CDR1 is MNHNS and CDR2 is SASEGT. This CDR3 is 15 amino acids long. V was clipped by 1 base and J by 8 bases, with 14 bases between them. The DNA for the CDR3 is TGTGCCAGCAGTGAAGTAGGGGGGGCAAGGGAAAAACTGTTTTTT. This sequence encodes CASSEVGGAREKLFF.

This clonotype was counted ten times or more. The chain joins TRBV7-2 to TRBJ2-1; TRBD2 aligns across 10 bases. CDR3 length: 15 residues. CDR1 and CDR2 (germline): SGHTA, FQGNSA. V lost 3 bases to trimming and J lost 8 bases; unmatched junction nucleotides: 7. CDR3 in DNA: TGTGCCAGCAGCTTCGGGACTAGCGCTGGTGATGAGCAGTTCTTC. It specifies CASSFGTSAGDEQFF.

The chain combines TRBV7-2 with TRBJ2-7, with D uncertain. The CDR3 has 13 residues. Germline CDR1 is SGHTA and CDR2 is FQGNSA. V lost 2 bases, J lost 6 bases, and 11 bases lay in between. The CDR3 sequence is CASSLRLVAEQYF. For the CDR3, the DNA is TGTGCCAGCAGCTTAAGACTGGTTGCCGAGCAGTACTTC.

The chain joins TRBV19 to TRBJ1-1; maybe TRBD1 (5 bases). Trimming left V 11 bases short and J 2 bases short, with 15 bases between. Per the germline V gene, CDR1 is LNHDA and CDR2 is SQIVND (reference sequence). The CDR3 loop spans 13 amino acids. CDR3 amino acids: CASGRGPNTEAFF. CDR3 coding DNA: TGTGCCTCTGGGAGGGGACCCAACACTGAAGCTTTCTTT.

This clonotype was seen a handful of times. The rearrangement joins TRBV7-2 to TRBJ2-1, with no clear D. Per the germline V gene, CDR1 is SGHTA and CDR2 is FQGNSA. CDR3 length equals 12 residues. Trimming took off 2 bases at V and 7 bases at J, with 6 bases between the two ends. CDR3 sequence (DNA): TGTGCCAGCAGCTTAAATCAAAATGAGCAGTTCTTC. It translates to CASSLNQNEQFF. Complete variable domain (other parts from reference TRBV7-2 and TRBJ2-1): GAGVSQSPSNKVTEKGKDVELRCDPISGHTALYWYRQSLGQGLEFLIYFQGNSAPDKSGLPSDRFSAERTGGSVSTLTIQRTQQEDSAVYLCASSLNQNEQFFGPGTRLTVL.

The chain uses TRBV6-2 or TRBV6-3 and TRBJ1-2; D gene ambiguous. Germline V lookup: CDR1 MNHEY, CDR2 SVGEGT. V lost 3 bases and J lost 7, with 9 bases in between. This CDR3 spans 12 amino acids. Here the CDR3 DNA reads TGTGCCAGCAGTTATCGGGATGGTGGCTACACCTTC. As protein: CASSYRDGGYTF.

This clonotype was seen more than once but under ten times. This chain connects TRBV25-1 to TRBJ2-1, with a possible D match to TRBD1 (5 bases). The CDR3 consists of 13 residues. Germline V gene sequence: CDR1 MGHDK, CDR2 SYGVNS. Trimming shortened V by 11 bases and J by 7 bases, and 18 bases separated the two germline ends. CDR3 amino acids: CAVSRQGGNEQFF. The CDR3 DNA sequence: TGTGCCGTCTCGAGGCAGGGCGGTAATGAGCAGTTCTTC.

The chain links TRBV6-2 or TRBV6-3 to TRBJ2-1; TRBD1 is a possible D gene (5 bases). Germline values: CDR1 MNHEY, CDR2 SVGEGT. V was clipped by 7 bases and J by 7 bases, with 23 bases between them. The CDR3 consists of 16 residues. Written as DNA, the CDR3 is TGTGCCAGCACCGCTGTTCAGGGCTTAGGGGCTAATGAGCAGTTCTTC. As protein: CASTAVQGLGANEQFF.

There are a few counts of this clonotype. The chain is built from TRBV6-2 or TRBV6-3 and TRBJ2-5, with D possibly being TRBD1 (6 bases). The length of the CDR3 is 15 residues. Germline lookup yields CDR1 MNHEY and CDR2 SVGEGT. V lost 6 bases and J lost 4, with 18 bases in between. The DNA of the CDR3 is TGTGCCAGCAGGGGACACCACCCCAGGAGAGAGACCCAGTACTTC. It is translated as CASRGHHPRRETQYF.

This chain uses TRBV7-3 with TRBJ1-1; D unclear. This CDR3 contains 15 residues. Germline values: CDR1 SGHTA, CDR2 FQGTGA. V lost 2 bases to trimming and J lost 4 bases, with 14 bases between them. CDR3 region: CASSLLGDGGTEAFF. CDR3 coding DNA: TGTGCCAGCAGCTTACTGGGTGATGGAGGCACTGAAGCTTTCTTT.

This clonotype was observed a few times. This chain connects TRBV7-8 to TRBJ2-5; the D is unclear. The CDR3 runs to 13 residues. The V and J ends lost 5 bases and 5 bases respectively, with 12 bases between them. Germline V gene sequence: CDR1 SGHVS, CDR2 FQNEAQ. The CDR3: CASSPRWPETQYF. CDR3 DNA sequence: TGTGCCAGCAGCCCCCGATGGCCGGAGACCCAGTACTTC.

The CDR3 DNA sequence: TGTGCCAGTCTAACAGCTTACAATGAGCAGTTCTTC. It translates to CASLTAYNEQFF. The genes are TRBV6-5 and TRBJ2-1, with no clear D. The germline V and J ends were trimmed by 9 bases and 4 bases, with 10 bases remaining between them. The CDR3 extends over 12 amino acids. In germline, CDR1 is MNHEY, CDR2 SVGAGI.

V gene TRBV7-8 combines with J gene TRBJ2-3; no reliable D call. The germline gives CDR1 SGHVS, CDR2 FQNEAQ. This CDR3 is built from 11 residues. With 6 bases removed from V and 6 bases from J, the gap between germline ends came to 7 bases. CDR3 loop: CASRSVDTQYF. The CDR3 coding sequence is TGTGCCAGCAGATCAGTCGATACGCAGTATTTT.

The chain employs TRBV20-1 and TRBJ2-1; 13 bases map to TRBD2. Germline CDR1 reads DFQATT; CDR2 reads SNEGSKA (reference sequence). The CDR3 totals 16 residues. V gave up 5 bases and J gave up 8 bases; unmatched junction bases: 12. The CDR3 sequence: CSAPGTSGVSGYEQFF. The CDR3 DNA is TGCAGTGCTCCTGGGACTAGCGGGGTCTCAGGGTATGAGCAGTTCTTC.

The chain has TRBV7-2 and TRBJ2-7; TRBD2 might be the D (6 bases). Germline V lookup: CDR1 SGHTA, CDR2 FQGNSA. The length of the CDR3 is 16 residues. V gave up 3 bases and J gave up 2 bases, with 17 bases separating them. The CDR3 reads CASSFGGSRSTYEQYF. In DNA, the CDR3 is TGTGCCAGCAGCTTTGGGGGGAGCCGGAGTACCTACGAGCAGTACTTC.

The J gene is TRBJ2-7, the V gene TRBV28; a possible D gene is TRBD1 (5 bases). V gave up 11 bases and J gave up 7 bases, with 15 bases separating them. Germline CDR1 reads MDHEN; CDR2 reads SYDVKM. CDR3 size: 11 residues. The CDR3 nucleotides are TGTGCCTCCCGACGGGCAGGGGAGCAGTACTTC. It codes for CASRRAGEQYF.

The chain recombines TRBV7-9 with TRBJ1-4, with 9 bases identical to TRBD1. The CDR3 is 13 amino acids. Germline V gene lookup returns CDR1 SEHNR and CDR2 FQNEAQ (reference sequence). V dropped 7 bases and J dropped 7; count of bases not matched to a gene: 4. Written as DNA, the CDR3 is TGTGCCAGCATGGGGACAGGGTCTGAAAAACTGTTTTTT. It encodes CASMGTGSEKLFF.

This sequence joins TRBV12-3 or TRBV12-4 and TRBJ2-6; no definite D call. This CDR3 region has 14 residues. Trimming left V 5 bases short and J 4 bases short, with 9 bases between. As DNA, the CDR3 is TGTGCCAGCAGTCGGCTAGGCGGGGCCAACGTCCTGACTTTC. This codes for CASSRLGGANVLTF.

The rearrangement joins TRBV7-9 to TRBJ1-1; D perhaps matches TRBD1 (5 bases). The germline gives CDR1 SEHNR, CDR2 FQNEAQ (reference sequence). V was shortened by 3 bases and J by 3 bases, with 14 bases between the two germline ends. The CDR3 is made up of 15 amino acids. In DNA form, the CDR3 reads TGTGCCAGCAGCTTGTTGCGGGGGAGTGACACTGAAGCTTTCTTT. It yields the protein CASSLLRGSDTEAFF.

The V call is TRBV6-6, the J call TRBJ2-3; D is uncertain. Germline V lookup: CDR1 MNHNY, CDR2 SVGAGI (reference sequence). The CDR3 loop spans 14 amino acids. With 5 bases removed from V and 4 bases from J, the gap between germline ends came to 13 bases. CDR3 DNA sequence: TGTGCCAGCAGTACCCGGGCCGTACCAGATACGCAGTATTTT. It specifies CASSTRAVPDTQYF.

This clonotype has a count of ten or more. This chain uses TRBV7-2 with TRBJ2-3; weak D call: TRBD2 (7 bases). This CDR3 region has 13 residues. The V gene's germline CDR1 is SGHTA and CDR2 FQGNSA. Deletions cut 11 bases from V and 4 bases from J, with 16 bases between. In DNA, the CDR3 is TGTGCCGGGGGCGGGAGAGGCTCAGATACGCAGTATTTT. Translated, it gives CAGGGRGSDTQYF.

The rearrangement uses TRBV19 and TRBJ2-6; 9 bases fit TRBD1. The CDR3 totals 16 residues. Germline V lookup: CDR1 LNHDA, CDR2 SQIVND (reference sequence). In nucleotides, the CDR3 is TGTGCGACCGGACAGGGGCCCAACTCTGGGGCCAACGTCCTGACTTTC. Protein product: CATGQGPNSGANVLTF.

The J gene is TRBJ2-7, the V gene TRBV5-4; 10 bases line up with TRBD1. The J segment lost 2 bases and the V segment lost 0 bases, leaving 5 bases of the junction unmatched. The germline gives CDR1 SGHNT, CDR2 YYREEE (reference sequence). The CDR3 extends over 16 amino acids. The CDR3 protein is CASSLVSDRGTYEQYF. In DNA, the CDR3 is TGTGCCAGCAGCTTGGTGTCGGACAGGGGGACCTACGAGCAGTACTTC.

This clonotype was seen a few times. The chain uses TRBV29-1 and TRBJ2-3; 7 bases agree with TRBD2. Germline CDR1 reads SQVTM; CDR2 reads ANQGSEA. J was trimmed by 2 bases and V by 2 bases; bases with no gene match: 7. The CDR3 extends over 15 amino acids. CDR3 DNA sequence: TGCAGCGTTGAAAAGGCGGGGGAAAACACAGATACGCAGTATTTT. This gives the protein CSVEKAGENTDTQYF.

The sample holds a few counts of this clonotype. The CDR3 loop is CASSANGQLRETQYF. CDR3 in DNA: TGTGCCAGCAGTGCCAATGGCCAGCTAAGAGAGACCCAGTACTTC. This chain joins TRBV6-1 and TRBJ2-5; the D is unclear. The germline V and J ends were trimmed by 4 bases and 4 bases, with 16 bases remaining between them. CDR1 and CDR2 from the germline V gene are MNHNS and SASEGT. This CDR3 region has 15 residues.

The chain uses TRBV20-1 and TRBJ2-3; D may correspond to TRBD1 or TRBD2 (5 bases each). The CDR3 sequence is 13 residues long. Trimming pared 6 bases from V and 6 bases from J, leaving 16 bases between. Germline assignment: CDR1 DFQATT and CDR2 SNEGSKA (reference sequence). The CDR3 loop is CSARDPFTDTQYF. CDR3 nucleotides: TGCAGTGCCAGGGACCCATTCACGGATACGCAGTATTTT.

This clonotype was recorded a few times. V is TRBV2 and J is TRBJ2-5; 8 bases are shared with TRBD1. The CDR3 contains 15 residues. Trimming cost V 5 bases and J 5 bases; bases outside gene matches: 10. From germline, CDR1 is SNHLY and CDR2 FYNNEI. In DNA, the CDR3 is TGTGCCAGCAGTACTACCGGGACAGGTGGCGAGACCCAGTACTTC. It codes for CASSTTGTGGETQYF.

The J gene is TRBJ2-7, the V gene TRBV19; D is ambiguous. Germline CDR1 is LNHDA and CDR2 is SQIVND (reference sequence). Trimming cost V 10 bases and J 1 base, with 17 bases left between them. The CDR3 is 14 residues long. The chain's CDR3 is CATSRQAQSYEQYF. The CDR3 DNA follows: TGTGCCACATCACGGCAAGCGCAGTCCTACGAGCAGTACTTC.